This T cell receptor (beta chain) emerged from a study of blood T cell repertoires in COVID-19. The V gene lost 2 bases and the J gene lost 5 bases, with 10 bases spanning the gap. This CDR3 contains 13 residues. Germline V gene data show CDR1 as MNHEY and CDR2 as SVGAGI. Sequencing was performed with immunoSEQ multiplex PCR; in TCRdb, only in-frame clones are kept and a portion is missing. The top ten hold roughly 0.83% of the sample, which has 65,000 or so clones, roughly 80% seen once. This clone appeared a few times. This chain connects TRBV6-5 to TRBJ2-7; D is perhaps TRBD1 (6 bases). Specimen: peripheral blood. This TCR was recovered from a woman in her seventies with acute or convalescent COVID-19. CDR3 sequence (DNA): TGTGCCAGCAGTTACCGATACAGGGACGAGCAGTACTTC. Translation: CASSYRYRDEQYF.